This entry lists 15 T cell receptor beta chains sequenced from one sample in a study of blood T cell repertoires in COVID-19. Measured with immunoSEQ multiplex PCR; TCRdb has only the in-frame clones, and not every one. The sample shows tens of thousands of clones, around 76% of them seen only once. The sequenced sample was peripheral blood. The source is a woman older than 75 with acute or convalescent COVID-19.

The chain couples TRBV4-1 to TRBJ1-4; unclear D gene. There are 15 residues in the CDR3. Germline CDR1 is MGHRA and CDR2 is YSYEKL. Deletions cut 2 bases from V and 4 bases from J, with 11 bases between. The CDR3 loop is CASSQFHSLNEKLFF. CDR3 DNA: TGCGCCAGCAGCCAATTCCACAGCCTTAATGAAAAACTGTTTTTT.

CDR3: CASSYGQGAEETQYF. CDR3 in DNA: TGTGCCAGTAGTTACGGACAGGGGGCTGAAGAGACCCAGTACTTC. V is TRBV19 and J is TRBJ2-5; TRBD1 matches at 11 bases. J was trimmed by 3 bases and V by 5 bases; bases with no gene match: 5. This CDR3 comprises 15 residues. From germline, CDR1 is LNHDA and CDR2 SQIVND (reference sequence).

This sequence joins TRBV15 and TRBJ2-1; TRBD1 matches at 9 bases. The CDR3 spans 16 residues. Germline V gene lookup returns CDR1 LNHNV and CDR2 YYDKDF (reference sequence). V was pared by 5 bases and J by 2 bases, with 7 bases of the junction left unmatched. CDR3 coding DNA: TGTGCCACCAGCTACGGGACAGGGTCGGCCTACAATGAGCAGTTCTTC. Translated, it gives CATSYGTGSAYNEQFF.

This chain connects TRBV7-9 to TRBJ2-1; 8 nucleotides agree with TRBD2. CDR3 size: 14 residues. V trimming: 1 base; J trimming: 8 bases; junction bases outside the gene matches: 4. Germline V CDR1 and CDR2: SEHNR, FQNEAQ (reference sequence). CDR3 bases: TGTGCCAGCAGCTTAGACGGACTAGCCCATGAGCAGTTCTTC. Its translation: CASSLDGLAHEQFF.

This chain links TRBV3-1 (or the pseudogene TRBV3-2) with TRBJ1-6; a possible D gene is TRBD1 (6 bases). In germline, CDR1 is LGHDT, CDR2 YNNKEL (reference sequence). Trimming shortened V by 1 base and J by 7 bases, and 17 bases separated the two germline ends. The CDR3 loop spans 17 amino acids. In DNA, the CDR3 is TGTGCCAGCAGCCAAGTCGCAACCACAGGGCGGAATTCACCCCTCCACTTT. Its translation: CASSQVATTGRNSPLHF.

This chain links TRBV5-5 with TRBJ1-2; D perhaps matches TRBD1 (6 bases). CDR1 and CDR2 (germline): SGHKS, YYEKEE (reference sequence). The CDR3 has 14 residues. The V end lost 4 bases, the J end lost 2 bases, and 12 bases lay between the germline ends. The CDR3 here is CASSPWTVNYGYTF. The DNA of the CDR3 is TGTGCCAGCAGCCCTTGGACAGTCAACTATGGCTACACCTTC.

This chain connects TRBV3-1 (or the pseudogene TRBV3-2) to TRBJ1-4, with TRBD1 matching 9 bases. Per germline, CDR1 LGHDT and CDR2 YNNKEL (reference sequence). This CDR3 spans 20 amino acids. V shed 3 bases and J 1 base; nucleotides not matched to a gene: 15. The CDR3 nucleotides are TGTGCCAGCAGCCACACTTTCGCACCGGGACAGGGAAGAACTAATGAAAAACTGTTTTTT. The encoded protein is CASSHTFAPGQGRTNEKLFF.

The rearrangement joins TRBV18 to TRBJ2-2; 9 bases are a match to TRBD1. The CDR3 contains 17 residues. Germline V gene data show CDR1 as KGHSH and CDR2 as LQKENI. V shed 6 bases, J shed 2 bases, and the junction held 10 bases outside the gene matches. CDR3 sequence (DNA): TGTGCCAGCTCTCTGGTCGCGGGACAGGGAAACACCGGGGAGCTGTTTTTT. This codes for CASSLVAGQGNTGELFF. Combining the CDR3 with reference TRBV18 and TRBJ2-2 gives the whole variable domain NAGVMQNPRHLVRRRGQEARLRCSPMKGHSHVYWYRQLPEEGLKFMVYLQKENIIDESGMPKERFSAEFPKEGPSILRIQQVVRGDSAAYFCASSLVAGQGNTGELFFGEGSRLTVL.

The chain links TRBV2 to TRBJ1-5; D is uncertain. This CDR3 has 15 amino acids. V shed 1 base and J shed 7 bases, with 14 bases lying between them. CDR1 and CDR2 from the germline V gene are SNHLY and FYNNEI. CDR3 loop: CASSEDFGFGQPQHF. In DNA form, the CDR3 reads TGTGCCAGCAGTGAAGATTTCGGGTTTGGCCAGCCCCAGCATTTT.

V gene TRBV11-3 combines with J gene TRBJ2-2, with TRBD2 identical over 7 bases. This CDR3 has 15 amino acids. The junction had 9 bases not matched to a gene; V was cut back by 5 bases and J by 6 bases. Looked up from germline, CDR1 is SGHNT and CDR2 is YENEEA. Written as DNA, the CDR3 is TGTGCCAGCAGCCGCGCGGGAGATGTGGCCGGGGAGCTGTTTTTT. Protein sequence: CASSRAGDVAGELFF.

This clone was observed a few times. V usage is TRBV3-1 (or the pseudogene TRBV3-2) and J usage is TRBJ2-7, with a weak D call TRBD2 (5 bases). The germline gives CDR1 LGHDT, CDR2 YNNKEL (reference sequence). The CDR3 totals 13 residues. Trimming took off 5 bases at V and 5 bases at J, with 13 bases between the two ends. The CDR3 loop reads CASSATLGNEQYF. CDR3 bases: TGTGCCAGCAGCGCTACGCTCGGGAACGAGCAGTACTTC.

The sample holds a few counts of this clone. The chain links TRBV19 to TRBJ1-2, with D perhaps matching TRBD1 (6 bases). This CDR3 has 14 residues. Trimming pared 9 bases from V and 8 bases from J, leaving 22 bases between. Germline V gene lookup returns CDR1 LNHDA and CDR2 SQIVND (reference sequence). The CDR3 reads CASQTRNRALGYTF. In DNA form, the CDR3 reads TGTGCCAGCCAAACCCGAAACAGGGCCTTGGGCTACACCTTC.

This chain uses TRBV5-4 with TRBJ2-1, with 8 bases lining up with TRBD1. The V gene's germline CDR1 is SGHNT and CDR2 YYREEE (reference sequence). The length of the CDR3 is 15 residues. The trim removed 4 bases at V and 3 bases at J, leaving 6 bases unmatched. CDR3 protein: CASSHPGQDYNEQFF. The CDR3 DNA sequence: TGTGCCAGCAGCCATCCGGGACAGGACTACAATGAGCAGTTCTTC.

The genes are TRBV27 and TRBJ2-7, with D possibly matching TRBD1 (5 bases). V lost 4 bases, J lost 4 bases, and 5 bases lay in between. The CDR3 totals 11 residues. CDR1 and CDR2 (germline): MNHEY, SMNVEV (reference sequence). Here the CDR3 DNA reads TGTGCCAGCAGTTCAGGGTACGAGCAGTACTTC. Protein sequence: CASSSGYEQYF.

The V gene is TRBV9, the J gene TRBJ2-3; tentatively, D is TRBD1 (6 bases). CDR1 and CDR2 (germline): SGDLS, YYNGEE. The CDR3 spans 15 residues. Trimming pared 5 bases from V and 1 base from J, leaving 14 bases between. CDR3 sequence (DNA): TGTGCCAGCAGGCGGACAGACTCCGGCACAGATACGCAGTATTTT. Amino acids: CASRRTDSGTDTQYF.